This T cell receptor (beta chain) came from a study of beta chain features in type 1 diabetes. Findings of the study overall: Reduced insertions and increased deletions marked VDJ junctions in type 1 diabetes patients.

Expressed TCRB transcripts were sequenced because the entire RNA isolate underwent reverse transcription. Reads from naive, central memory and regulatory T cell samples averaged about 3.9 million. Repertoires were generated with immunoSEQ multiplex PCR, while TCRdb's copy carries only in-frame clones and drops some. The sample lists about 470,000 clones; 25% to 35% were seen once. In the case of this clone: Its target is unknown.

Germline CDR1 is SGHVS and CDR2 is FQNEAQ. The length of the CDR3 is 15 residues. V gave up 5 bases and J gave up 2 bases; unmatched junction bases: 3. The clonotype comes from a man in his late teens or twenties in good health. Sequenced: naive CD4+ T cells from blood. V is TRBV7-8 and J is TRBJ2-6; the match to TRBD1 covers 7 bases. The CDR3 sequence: CASSPDRAGANVLTF. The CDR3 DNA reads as TGTGCCAGCAGCCCCGACAGGGCTGGGGCCAACGTCCTGACTTTC.